Sequencing of this T cell receptor (beta chain) was carried out in a study of shared T cell receptors in the human thymus. This clone appeared a few times. The table came from immunoSEQ multiplex PCR; TCRdb's copy has only in-frame clones and leaves some out. Among about 610,000 clones listed, around nine tenths were seen once. Trimming at V came to 3 bases and at J to 5 bases, leaving 12 bases not matched to a gene. Germline CDR1 and CDR2: LNHNV and YYDKDF (reference sequence). There are 16 residues in the CDR3. A further study also used this sample, focusing on human thymus T cells. Per that study: Corrective surgery for congenital heart defects was being performed on the healthy Finnish infants who served as donors. Thymic resections from corrective heart surgery supplied the tissue. Both thymic and peripheral blood repertoires showed apparently biased V and J usage.

This TCR derives from a boy less than two years old with a congenital heart defect. The chain is built from TRBV15 and TRBJ1-1; 7 bases map to TRBD1. Specimen: thymocytes. CDR3 sequence (DNA): TGTGCCACCAGCAGGGGGACAGCACAGATCGGGACTGAAGCTTTCTTT. Translating gives CATSRGTAQIGTEAFF.